These T cell receptor beta chains were read from a single sample in a study of cytomegalovirus exposure and HLA in healthy donors. Assay used: immunoSEQ multiplex PCR; TCRdb lists only in-frame clones, some missing. This table holds around 250,000 clones, nearly 90% found once. Sequencing was done on a sample of PBMCs. The receptors were gathered from a young woman in good health and CMV-seronegative. Each CDR3 is given with its conserved first and last residue. The order of the fields is V gene, J gene, D gene, clone size, CDR3 protein, CDR3 DNA. D genes are given only for firm matches. Where a row states a size, it is once, few, many or the class of an expanded clone; other rows omit it.

TRBV27	TRBJ1-2	TRBD1	-	CASSPGQGLGGYTF	TGTGCCAGCAGTCCGGGACAGGGGCTTGGAGGCTACACCTTC
TRBV7-2	TRBJ2-5	-	-	CASSRGVHQETQYF	TGTGCCAGCAGCCGCGGGGTCCACCAAGAGACCCAGTACTTC
TRBV6-6	TRBJ1-2	-	-	CASTGRRDNYGYTF	TGTGCCAGCACTGGACGGAGGGATAACTATGGCTACACCTTC
TRBV28	TRBJ1-1	TRBD1	-	CASSSTTGENTEAFF	TGTGCCAGCAGTTCAACGACAGGGGAGAACACTGAAGCTTTCTTT
TRBV4-1	TRBJ2-2	TRBD1	-	CASHRDRGTGELFF	TGCGCCAGCCACCGGGACAGGGGAACCGGGGAGCTGTTTTTT
TRBV29-1	TRBJ2-5	-	-	CSVVGENQETQYF	TGCAGCGTTGTTGGGGAGAACCAAGAGACCCAGTACTTC
TRBV6-4	TRBJ2-3	TRBD2	-	CASSVEIAGGADTQYF	TGTGCCAGCAGTGTCGAAATAGCGGGGGGGGCAGATACGCAGTATTTT
TRBV6-5	TRBJ2-3	-	-	CASRPTRLVGTQYF	TGTGCCAGCAGACCCACGAGACTAGTCGGTACGCAGTATTTT
TRBV7-2	TRBJ2-3	TRBD2	-	CASSFGGGAVGDTQYF	TGTGCCAGCAGCTTTGGCGGGGGGGCCGTGGGAGATACGCAGTATTTT
TRBV18	TRBJ1-6	-	-	CASSPDRQHSPLHF	TGTGCCAGCTCACCCGACAGGCAACATTCACCCCTCCACTTT
TRBV6-1	TRBJ1-5	TRBD1	-	CASSQTGGWVQPQHF	TGTGCCAGCAGCCAGACAGGGGGCTGGGTTCAGCCCCAGCATTTT
TRBV28	TRBJ1-2	-	-	CASSPQGPGYTF	TGTGCCAGCAGTCCCCAGGGTCCTGGCTACACCTTC
TRBV4-1	TRBJ2-3	-	-	CASSQEERFADTQYF	TGCGCCAGCAGCCAAGAGGAGCGGTTTGCAGATACGCAGTATTTT
TRBV5-1	TRBJ1-1	-	-	CASSLHENTEAFF	TGCGCCAGCAGCTTACACGAGAACACTGAAGCTTTCTTT
TRBV7-9	TRBJ1-3	-	-	CASSLVEDTIYF	TGTGCCAGCAGCTTAGTCGAGGACACCATATATTTT
TRBV6-6	TRBJ1-6	-	few	CASSYLNSPLHF	TGTGCCAGCAGTTATTTAAATTCACCCCTCCACTTT
TRBV7-2	TRBJ2-3	TRBD2	-	CASSFRGGSNTQYF	TGTGCCAGCAGCTTTCGGGGGGGGTCGAATACGCAGTATTTT
TRBV27	TRBJ2-7	TRBD2	-	CASSPGLAGGPGEQYF	TGTGCCAGCAGTCCGGGACTAGCGGGGGGTCCAGGCGAGCAGTACTTC
TRBV6-5	TRBJ2-1	TRBD1	-	CASSHRQGNEQFF	TGTGCCAGCAGTCACCGACAGGGCAATGAGCAGTTCTTC
TRBV7-2	TRBJ2-3	-	-	CASSTPGLEILTDTQYF	TGTGCCAGCAGTACGCCGGGACTCGAAATCCTCACAGATACGCAGTATTTT
TRBV4-3	TRBJ2-2	-	-	CASSQVTANTGELFF	TGCGCCAGCAGCCAAGTAACAGCGAACACCGGGGAGCTGTTTTTT
TRBV7-9	TRBJ2-1	-	few	CASSLGPNSYNEQFF	TGTGCCAGCAGCTTAGGCCCTAACTCCTACAATGAGCAGTTCTTC